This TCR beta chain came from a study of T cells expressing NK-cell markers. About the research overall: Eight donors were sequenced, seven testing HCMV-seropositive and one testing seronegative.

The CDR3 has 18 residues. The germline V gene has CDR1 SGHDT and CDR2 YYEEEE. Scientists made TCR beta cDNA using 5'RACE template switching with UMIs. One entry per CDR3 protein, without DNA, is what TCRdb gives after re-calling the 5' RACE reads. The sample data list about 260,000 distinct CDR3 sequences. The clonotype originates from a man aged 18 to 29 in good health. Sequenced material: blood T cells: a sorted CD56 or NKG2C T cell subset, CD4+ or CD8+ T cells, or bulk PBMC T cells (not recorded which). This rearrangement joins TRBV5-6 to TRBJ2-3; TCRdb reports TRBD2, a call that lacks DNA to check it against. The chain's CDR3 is CASSLLAGGPLRTDTQYF.